A selection of T cell receptor beta chains follows, all from one sample in a study of OX40 agonist ivuxolimab in advanced cancers. TCRdb's copy holds only in-frame clones and misses some; the assay was immunoSEQ multiplex PCR. The data hold almost 70,000 clones, with 86% observed a single time. The sequencing here drew on CD4+ or CD8+ T cells sorted from blood, taken in a trial of the OX40 agonist ivuxolimab. These receptors were obtained from an adult with an advanced solid tumor such as melanoma, head and neck, liver or kidney cancer. CDR3s include the opening cysteine and the closing phenylalanine or tryptophan. Each record gives: J gene, V gene, clone size, D gene, CDR3 DNA, CDR3 protein. The D gene is left open where the match is weak. Rows give clone size only sometimes, using once, few, many, or a class for an expanded clone.

j_gene: TRBJ1-4
v_gene: TRBV6-1
abundance: NA
d_gene: NA
CDR3nt: TGTGCCACTACCCTTCAGGGAAATCGCCCTGAAAAACTGTTTTTT
CDR3aa: CATTLQGNRPEKLFF

j_gene: TRBJ1-5
v_gene: TRBV2
abundance: NA
d_gene: NA
CDR3nt: TGTGCCAGCAGTGTCGGGGGCGGGGAGCAGCCCCAGCATTTT
CDR3aa: CASSVGGGEQPQHF

j_gene: TRBJ1-5
v_gene: TRBV6-5
abundance: NA
d_gene: NA
CDR3nt: TGTGCCAGCAGTTACTTCCCGGACGCGCGGTCCCAGCATTTT
CDR3aa: CASSYFPDARSQHF

j_gene: TRBJ2-5
v_gene: TRBV5-5
abundance: NA
d_gene: NA
CDR3nt: TGTGCCAGCAGCTTGGCCTATGAGACCCAGTACTTC
CDR3aa: CASSLAYETQYF

j_gene: TRBJ1-2
v_gene: TRBV2
abundance: once
d_gene: NA
CDR3nt: TGTGCCAGCAGCGTTGAACAGGGTCCCTATGGCTACACCTTC
CDR3aa: CASSVEQGPYGYTF

j_gene: TRBJ1-5
v_gene: TRBV5-1
abundance: NA
d_gene: TRBD1
CDR3nt: TGCGCCAGCAGTCCCGGGACAGAAAATCAGCCCCAGCATTTT
CDR3aa: CASSPGTENQPQHF

j_gene: TRBJ1-4
v_gene: TRBV6-6
abundance: NA
d_gene: NA
CDR3nt: TGTGCCACTTCGCGGGCGGGGAATGAAAAACTGTTTTTT
CDR3aa: CATSRAGNEKLFF

j_gene: TRBJ1-2
v_gene: TRBV7-9
abundance: NA
d_gene: NA
CDR3nt: TGTGCCAGCAGCCCCGGACAGAGGGACTATGGCTACACCTTC
CDR3aa: CASSPGQRDYGYTF

j_gene: TRBJ1-2
v_gene: TRBV7-2
abundance: NA
d_gene: TRBD1
CDR3nt: TGTGCCAGCAGCGCCCACAGGGGGCGCGCCTATGGCTACACCTTC
CDR3aa: CASSAHRGRAYGYTF

j_gene: TRBJ1-2
v_gene: TRBV6-5
abundance: NA
d_gene: TRBD1
CDR3nt: TGTGCCAGCAGTTACTTCGGACAGGGGTATGGCTACACCTTC
CDR3aa: CASSYFGQGYGYTF

j_gene: TRBJ1-1
v_gene: TRBV28
abundance: NA
d_gene: NA
CDR3nt: TGTGCCAGCAGTTTATCCTCCGGGACTGAAGCTTTCTTT
CDR3aa: CASSLSSGTEAFF

j_gene: TRBJ1-5
v_gene: TRBV6-1
abundance: NA
d_gene: NA
CDR3nt: TGTGCCAGCAGTGTCAATCAGCCCCAGCATTTT
CDR3aa: CASSVNQPQHF

j_gene: TRBJ1-1
v_gene: TRBV2
abundance: few
d_gene: TRBD1
CDR3nt: TGTGCCAGCGGACAGGGGGCGAACACTGAAGCTTTCTTT
CDR3aa: CASGQGANTEAFF

j_gene: TRBJ1-2
v_gene: TRBV29-1
abundance: NA
d_gene: NA
CDR3nt: TGCAGTAACCAAAGGGCAGGGCATTTCTATGGCTACACCTTC
CDR3aa: CSNQRAGHFYGYTF

j_gene: TRBJ2-7
v_gene: TRBV7-2
abundance: NA
d_gene: NA
CDR3nt: TGTGCCAGCAGCTTAGCGGTGGTCTACGAGCAGTACTTC
CDR3aa: CASSLAVVYEQYF

j_gene: TRBJ1-3
v_gene: TRBV18
abundance: NA
d_gene: NA
CDR3nt: TGTGCCAGCTCACCGAGAGGGGGAAACACCATATATTTT
CDR3aa: CASSPRGGNTIYF

j_gene: TRBJ2-7
v_gene: TRBV11-2
abundance: NA
d_gene: TRBD2
CDR3nt: TGTGCCAGCAGCCCGACTAGCGGGGGATCCTACGAGCAGTACTTC
CDR3aa: CASSPTSGGSYEQYF

j_gene: TRBJ1-2
v_gene: TRBV19
abundance: NA
d_gene: NA
CDR3nt: TGTGCCAGTGGGATCACTTCCAGCCCTTTCTATGGCTACACCTTC
CDR3aa: CASGITSSPFYGYTF

j_gene: TRBJ1-2
v_gene: TRBV10-3
abundance: NA
d_gene: TRBD1
CDR3nt: TGTGCCACACGACAGGGGAACTATGGCTACACCTTC
CDR3aa: CATRQGNYGYTF

j_gene: TRBJ1-1
v_gene: TRBV5-1
abundance: NA
d_gene: TRBD1
CDR3nt: TGCGCCAGCAGCTTTTGGGGACAGGAGGGCACTGAAGCTTTCTTT
CDR3aa: CASSFWGQEGTEAFF

j_gene: TRBJ2-1
v_gene: TRBV6-1
abundance: few
d_gene: TRBD2
CDR3nt: TGTGCCAGCAGTGTCGGACTAGCGGCCAATGAGCAGTTCTTC
CDR3aa: CASSVGLAANEQFF

j_gene: TRBJ1-2
v_gene: TRBV10-3
abundance: NA
d_gene: NA
CDR3nt: TGTGCCATCGCAGGGCCCAACTATGGCTACACCTTC
CDR3aa: CAIAGPNYGYTF

j_gene: TRBJ1-4
v_gene: TRBV9
abundance: NA
d_gene: NA
CDR3nt: TGTGCCAGCAGCGTAGCAGCGGACGAGGGGGCAACTAATGAAAAACTGTTTTTT
CDR3aa: CASSVAADEGATNEKLFF

j_gene: TRBJ1-1
v_gene: TRBV10-3
abundance: NA
d_gene: TRBD1
CDR3nt: TGTGCCATCAGGGACAGGGGAGGGAACACTGAAGCTTTCTTT
CDR3aa: CAIRDRGGNTEAFF

j_gene: TRBJ2-3
v_gene: TRBV5-1
abundance: NA
d_gene: TRBD1
CDR3nt: TGCGCCAGCAGCGGGGGACAGCTCACAGATACGCAGTATTTT
CDR3aa: CASSGGQLTDTQYF

j_gene: TRBJ1-1
v_gene: TRBV10-3
abundance: NA
d_gene: NA
CDR3nt: TGTGCCATCAGTGAAGAGGTGACTGAAGCTTTCTTT
CDR3aa: CAISEEVTEAFF